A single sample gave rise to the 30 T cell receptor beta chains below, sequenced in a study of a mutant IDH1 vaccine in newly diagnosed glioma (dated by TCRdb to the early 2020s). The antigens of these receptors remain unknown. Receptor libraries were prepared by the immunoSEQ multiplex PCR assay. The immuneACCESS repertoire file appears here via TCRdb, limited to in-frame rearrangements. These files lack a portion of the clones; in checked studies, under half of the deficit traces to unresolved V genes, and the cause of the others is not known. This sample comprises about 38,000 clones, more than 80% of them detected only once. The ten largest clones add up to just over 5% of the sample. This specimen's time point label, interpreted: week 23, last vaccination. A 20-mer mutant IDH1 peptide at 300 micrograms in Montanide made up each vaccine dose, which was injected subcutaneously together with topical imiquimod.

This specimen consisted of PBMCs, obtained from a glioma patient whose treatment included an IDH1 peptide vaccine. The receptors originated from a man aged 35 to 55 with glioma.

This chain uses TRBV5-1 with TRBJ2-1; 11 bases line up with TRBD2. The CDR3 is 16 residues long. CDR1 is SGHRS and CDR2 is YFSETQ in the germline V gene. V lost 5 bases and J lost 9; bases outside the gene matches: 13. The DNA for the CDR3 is TGCGCCAGCAGGAGGATCATTAGCGGGAGGGCCGGTGAGCAGTTCTTC. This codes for CASRRIISGRAGEQFF.

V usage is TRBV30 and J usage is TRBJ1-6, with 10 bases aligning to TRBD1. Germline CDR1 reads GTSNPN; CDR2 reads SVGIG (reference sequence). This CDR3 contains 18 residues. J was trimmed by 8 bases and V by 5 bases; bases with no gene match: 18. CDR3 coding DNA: TGTGCCTGGCCTTCTACGACCCGGGACAGGGGTTGGGATTCACCCCTCCACTTT. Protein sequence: CAWPSTTRDRGWDSPLHF.

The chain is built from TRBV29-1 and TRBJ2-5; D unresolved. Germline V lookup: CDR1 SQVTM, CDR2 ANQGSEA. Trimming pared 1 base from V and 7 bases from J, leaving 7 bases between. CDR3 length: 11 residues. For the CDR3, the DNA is TGCAGCGTTGAAGGTAGTCGGACCCAGTACTTC. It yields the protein CSVEGSRTQYF.

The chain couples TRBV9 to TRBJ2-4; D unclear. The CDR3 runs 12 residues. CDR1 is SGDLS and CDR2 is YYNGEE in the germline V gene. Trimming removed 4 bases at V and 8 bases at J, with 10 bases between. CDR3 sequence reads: CASSNRGDIQYF. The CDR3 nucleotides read TGTGCCAGCAGCAATCGAGGCGACATTCAGTACTTC. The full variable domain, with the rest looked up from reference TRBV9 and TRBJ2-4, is DSGVTQTPKHLITATGQRVTLRCSPRSGDLSVYWYQQSLDQGLQFLIQYYNGEERAKGNILERFSAQQFPDLHSELNLSSLELGDSALYFCASSNRGDIQYFGAGTRLSVL.

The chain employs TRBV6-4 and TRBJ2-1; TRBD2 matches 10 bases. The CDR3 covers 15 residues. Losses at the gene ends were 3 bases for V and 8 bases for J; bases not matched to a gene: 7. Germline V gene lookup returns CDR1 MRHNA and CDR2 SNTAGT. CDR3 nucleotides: TGTGCCAGCAGTGATGCTAGCGGGAGTGTGGATGAGCAGTTCTTC. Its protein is CASSDASGSVDEQFF.

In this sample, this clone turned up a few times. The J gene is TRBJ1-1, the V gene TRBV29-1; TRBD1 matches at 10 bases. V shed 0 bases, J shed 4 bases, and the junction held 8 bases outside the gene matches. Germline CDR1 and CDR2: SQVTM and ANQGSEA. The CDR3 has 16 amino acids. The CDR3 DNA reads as TGCAGCGTTGAAGATAGGGACAGGGGAAGATCCACTGAAGCTTTCTTT. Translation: CSVEDRDRGRSTEAFF.

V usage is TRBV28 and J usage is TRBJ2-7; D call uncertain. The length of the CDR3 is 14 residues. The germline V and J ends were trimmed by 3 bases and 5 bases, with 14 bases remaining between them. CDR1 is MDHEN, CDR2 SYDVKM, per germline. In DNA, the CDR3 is TGTGCCAGCAGTTTCGACATGATAATCCACGAGCAGTACTTC. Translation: CASSFDMIIHEQYF.

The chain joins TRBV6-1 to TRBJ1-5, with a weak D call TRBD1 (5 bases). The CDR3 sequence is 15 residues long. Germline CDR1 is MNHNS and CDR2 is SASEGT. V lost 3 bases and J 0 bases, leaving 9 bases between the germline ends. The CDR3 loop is CASSEGVFSNQPQHF. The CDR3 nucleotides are TGTGCCAGCAGTGAGGGGGTATTTAGCAATCAGCCCCAGCATTTT.

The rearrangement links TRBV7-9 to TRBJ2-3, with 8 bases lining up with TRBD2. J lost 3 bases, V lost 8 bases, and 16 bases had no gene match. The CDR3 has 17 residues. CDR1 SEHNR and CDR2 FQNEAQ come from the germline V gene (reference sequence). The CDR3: CASGEGQAGVGTDTQYF. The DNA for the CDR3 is TGTGCCAGCGGGGAGGGGCAAGCGGGAGTCGGGACAGATACGCAGTATTTT. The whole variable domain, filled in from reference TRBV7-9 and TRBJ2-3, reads DTGVSQNPRHKITKRGQNVTFRCDPISEHNRLYWYRQTLGQGPEFLTYFQNEAQLEKSRLLSDRFSAERPKGSFSTLEIQRTEQGDSAMYLCASGEGQAGVGTDTQYFGPGTRLTVL.

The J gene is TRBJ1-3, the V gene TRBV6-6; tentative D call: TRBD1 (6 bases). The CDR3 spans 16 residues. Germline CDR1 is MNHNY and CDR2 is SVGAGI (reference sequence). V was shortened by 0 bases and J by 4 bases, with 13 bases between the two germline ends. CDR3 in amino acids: CASSYSIGGIGNTIYF. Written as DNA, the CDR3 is TGTGCCAGCAGTTACTCGATAGGGGGGATCGGAAACACCATATATTTT.

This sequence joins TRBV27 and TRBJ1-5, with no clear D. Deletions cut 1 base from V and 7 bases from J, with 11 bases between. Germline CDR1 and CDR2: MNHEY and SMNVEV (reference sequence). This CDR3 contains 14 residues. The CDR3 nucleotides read TGTGCCAGCAGTTTATATCGGGTGGGGCAGCCCCAGCATTTT. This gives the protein CASSLYRVGQPQHF.

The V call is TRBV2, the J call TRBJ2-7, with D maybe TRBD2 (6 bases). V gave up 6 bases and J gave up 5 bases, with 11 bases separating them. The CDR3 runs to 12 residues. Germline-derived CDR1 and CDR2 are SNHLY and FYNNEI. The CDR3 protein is CASSVEGDEQYF. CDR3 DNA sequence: TGTGCCAGCAGCGTGGAGGGCGACGAGCAGTACTTC.

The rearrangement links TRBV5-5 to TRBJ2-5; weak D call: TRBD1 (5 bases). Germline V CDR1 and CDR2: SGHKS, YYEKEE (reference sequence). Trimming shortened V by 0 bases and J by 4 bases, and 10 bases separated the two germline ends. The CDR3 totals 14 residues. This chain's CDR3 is CASSLVQGRETQYF. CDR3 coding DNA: TGTGCCAGCAGCTTGGTGCAGGGTAGAGAGACCCAGTACTTC.

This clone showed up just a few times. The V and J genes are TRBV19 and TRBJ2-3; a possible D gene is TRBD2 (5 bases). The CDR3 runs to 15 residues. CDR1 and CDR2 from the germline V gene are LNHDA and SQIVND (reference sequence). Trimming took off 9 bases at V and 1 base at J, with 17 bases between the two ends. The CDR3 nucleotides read TGTGCCAGCCGGCCCTTAGCGTCTGGCACAGATACGCAGTATTTT. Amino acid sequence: CASRPLASGTDTQYF.

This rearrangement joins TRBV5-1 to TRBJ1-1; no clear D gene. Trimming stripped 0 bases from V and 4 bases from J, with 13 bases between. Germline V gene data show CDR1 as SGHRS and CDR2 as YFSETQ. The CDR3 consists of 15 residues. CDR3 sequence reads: CASSLVATSGTEAFF. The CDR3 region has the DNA TGCGCCAGCAGCTTGGTAGCCACTTCGGGCACTGAAGCTTTCTTT.

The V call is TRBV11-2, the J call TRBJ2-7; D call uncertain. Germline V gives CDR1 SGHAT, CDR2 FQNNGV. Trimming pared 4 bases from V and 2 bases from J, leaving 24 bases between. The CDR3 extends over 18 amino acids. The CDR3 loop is CASSSIRLGERTPYEQYF. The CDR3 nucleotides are TGTGCCAGCAGCTCGATCCGGTTGGGTGAAAGAACACCCTACGAGCAGTACTTC.

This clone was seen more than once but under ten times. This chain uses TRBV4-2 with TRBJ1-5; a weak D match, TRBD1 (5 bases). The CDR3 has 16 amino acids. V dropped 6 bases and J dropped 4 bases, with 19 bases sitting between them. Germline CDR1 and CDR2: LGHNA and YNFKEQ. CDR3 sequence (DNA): TGTGCCAGCAGTCAAAGAGGGGTAGGAGGGAATCAGCCCCAGCATTTT. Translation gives CASSQRGVGGNQPQHF.

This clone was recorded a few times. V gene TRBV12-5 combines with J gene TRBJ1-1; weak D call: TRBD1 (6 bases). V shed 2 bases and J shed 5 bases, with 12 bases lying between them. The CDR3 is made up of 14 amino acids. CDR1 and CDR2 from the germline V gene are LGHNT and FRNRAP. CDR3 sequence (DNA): TGTGCTAGTGGTTTGCCCCCAGGGGAAACTGAAGCTTTCTTT. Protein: CASGLPPGETEAFF.

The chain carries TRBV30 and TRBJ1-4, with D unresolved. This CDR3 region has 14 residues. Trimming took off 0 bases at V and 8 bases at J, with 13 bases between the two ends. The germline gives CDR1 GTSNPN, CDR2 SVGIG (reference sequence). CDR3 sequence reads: CAWSVSWVQEKLFF. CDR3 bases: TGTGCCTGGAGTGTCTCATGGGTTCAAGAAAAACTGTTTTTT.

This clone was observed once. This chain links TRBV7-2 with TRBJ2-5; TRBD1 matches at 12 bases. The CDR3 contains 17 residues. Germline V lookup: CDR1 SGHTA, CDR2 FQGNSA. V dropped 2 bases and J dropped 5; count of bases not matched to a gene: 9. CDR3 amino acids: CASSLNRDRGPGETQYF. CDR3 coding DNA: TGTGCCAGCAGCTTAAACCGGGACAGGGGGCCCGGGGAGACCCAGTACTTC.

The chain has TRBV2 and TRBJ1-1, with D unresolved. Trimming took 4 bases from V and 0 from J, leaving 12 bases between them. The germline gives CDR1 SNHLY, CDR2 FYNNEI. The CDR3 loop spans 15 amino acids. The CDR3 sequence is CASSGVEGLNTEAFF. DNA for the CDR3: TGTGCCAGCAGTGGGGTAGAGGGATTGAACACTGAAGCTTTCTTT.

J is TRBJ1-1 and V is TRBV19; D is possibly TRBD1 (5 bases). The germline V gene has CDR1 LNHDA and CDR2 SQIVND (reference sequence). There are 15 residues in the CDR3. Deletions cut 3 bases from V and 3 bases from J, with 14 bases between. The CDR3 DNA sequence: TGTGCCAGTAGTATTCATGGTTGGGGGGACACTGAAGCTTTCTTT. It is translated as CASSIHGWGDTEAFF.

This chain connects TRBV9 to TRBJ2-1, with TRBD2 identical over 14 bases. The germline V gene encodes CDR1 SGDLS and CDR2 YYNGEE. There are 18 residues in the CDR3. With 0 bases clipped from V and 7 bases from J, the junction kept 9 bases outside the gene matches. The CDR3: CASSVATTSGGAGNEQFF. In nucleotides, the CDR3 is TGTGCCAGCAGCGTAGCTACGACTAGCGGGGGGGCCGGGAATGAGCAGTTCTTC.

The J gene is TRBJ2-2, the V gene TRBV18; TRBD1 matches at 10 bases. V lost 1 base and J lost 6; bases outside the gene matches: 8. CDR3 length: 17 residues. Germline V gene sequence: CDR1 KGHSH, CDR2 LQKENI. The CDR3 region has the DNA TGTGCCAGCTCACCACAAGGGACAGGGGTCAACCCCGGGGAGCTGTTTTTT. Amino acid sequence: CASSPQGTGVNPGELFF.

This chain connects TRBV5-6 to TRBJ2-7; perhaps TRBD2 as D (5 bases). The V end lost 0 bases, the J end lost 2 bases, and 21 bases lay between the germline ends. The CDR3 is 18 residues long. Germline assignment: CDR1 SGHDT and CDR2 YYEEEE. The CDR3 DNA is TGTGCCAGCAGCTTGGGTGAGGTGCGGCGGGCGGTCACCTACGAGCAGTACTTC. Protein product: CASSLGEVRRAVTYEQYF.

Written as DNA, the CDR3 is TGCGCCAGCAGCTTGGGTTGGGGTCGCTCCTACGAGCAGTACTTC. Translated, it gives CASSLGWGRSYEQYF. The chain combines TRBV5-1 with TRBJ2-7; no clear D. V was cut by 0 bases and J by 0 bases, with 10 bases left in between. CDR1 is SGHRS, CDR2 YFSETQ, per germline. The CDR3 runs 15 residues.

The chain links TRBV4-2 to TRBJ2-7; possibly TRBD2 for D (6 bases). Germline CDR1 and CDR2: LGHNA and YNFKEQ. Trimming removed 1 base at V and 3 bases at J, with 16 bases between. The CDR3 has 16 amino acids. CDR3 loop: CASSQVTGTRSYEQYF. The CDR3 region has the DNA TGTGCCAGCAGCCAAGTCACCGGGACTCGAAGCTACGAGCAGTACTTC.

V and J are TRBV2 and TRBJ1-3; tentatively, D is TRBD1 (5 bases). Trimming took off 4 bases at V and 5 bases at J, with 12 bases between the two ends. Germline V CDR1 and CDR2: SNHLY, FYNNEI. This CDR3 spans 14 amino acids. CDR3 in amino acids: CASSGEGFRNTIYF. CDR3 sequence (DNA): TGTGCCAGCAGTGGAGAGGGGTTTAGAAACACCATATATTTT.

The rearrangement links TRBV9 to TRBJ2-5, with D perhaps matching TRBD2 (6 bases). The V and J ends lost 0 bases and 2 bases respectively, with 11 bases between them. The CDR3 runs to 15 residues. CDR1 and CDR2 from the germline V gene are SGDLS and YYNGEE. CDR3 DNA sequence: TGTGCCAGCAGCGTAGGGACCGCGGGGCAAGAGACCCAGTACTTC. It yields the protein CASSVGTAGQETQYF.

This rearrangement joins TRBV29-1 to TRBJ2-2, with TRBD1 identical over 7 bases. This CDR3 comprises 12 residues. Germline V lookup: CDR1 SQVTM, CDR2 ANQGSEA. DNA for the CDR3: TGCAACGCACAGGGGTACACCGGGGAGCTGTTTTTT. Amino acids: CNAQGYTGELFF.